The clone carrying this T cell receptor (beta chain) was detected ten times or more. Its antigen is unidentified. This entry belongs to a study of CD8 T cells in ankylosing spondylitis. Quantitative barcoded 5'-RACE was used to prepare TCR beta libraries. TCRdb called the 5' RACE reads again in MiXCR, with one record for every CDR3 protein. The sample shows some 95,000 distinct CDR3 sequences, 8.8% of them seen only once. Study outcomes and limitations: The clones that were linked to disease were reported to be significantly enriched in matched synovial fluid samples from ankylosing spondylitis patients. Blood from ankylosing spondylitis patients appeared to carry a characteristic roughly eight-variant TCR beta motif. Peripheral blood held disease-linked clones only at relatively low frequency, and these were CD8+.

Trimming took 0 bases from V and 2 from J, leaving 8 bases between them. CDR3 length: 15 amino acids. Looked up from germline, CDR1 is SGHVS and CDR2 is FQNEAQ. The source of this sequence is a male donor with ankylosing spondylitis or in good health (not recorded which). The chain uses TRBV7-8 and TRBJ2-1, with a weak D call TRBD2 (7 bases). Sequences were obtained from blood, either unsorted or a sorted T cell fraction (not recorded which). CDR3 in amino acids: CASSLAGGPYNEQFF. CDR3 nucleotide sequence: TGTGCCAGCAGCTTAGCGGGGGGGCCCTACAATGAGCAGTTCTTC.